The T cell receptor beta chain under discussion was sequenced for a study of cytomegalovirus exposure and HLA in healthy donors. Germline V CDR1 and CDR2: GTSNPN, SVGIG (reference sequence). Deletions cut 5 bases from V and 1 base from J, with 15 bases between. This CDR3 has 14 amino acids. Findings and caveats of the study: Reports credit the classifier with highly specific, highly sensitive diagnosis of cytomegalovirus status. Cytomegalovirus-associated status was assigned to roughly 160 TCR beta chains.

Healthy donors of bone marrow made up the group. For this clone: What it binds is unknown.

Primers included in the PCR were 60 Vbeta and 13 Jbeta primers. Sequencing used immunoSEQ multiplex PCR; TCRdb keeps in-frame clones, though not all of them. Among 90,000 or so clones listed, roughly three quarters were seen once. This chain connects TRBV30 to TRBJ2-7, with D tentatively TRBD1 (5 bases). This TCR came from a woman aged 45-59 years in good health and CMV-seropositive. The sequenced sample was PBMCs. The chain's CDR3 is CAWDSGYGSYEQYF. The CDR3 DNA reads TGTGCCTGGGACTCAGGGTATGGGTCCTACGAGCAGTACTTC.